The clone carrying this TCR beta chain was seen only a few times. Its antigen is not known. The PCR contained 60 Vbeta and 13 Jbeta primers. Libraries were prepared by immunoSEQ multiplex PCR; TCRdb keeps only in-frame clonotypes and omits some of them. The sample carries under 90,000 clones, around 89% recorded once. This sample stems from a study of cytomegalovirus exposure and HLA in healthy donors. Notes on the study in general: It was taken for granted in presence/absence analyses that sequencing depth across donors was roughly uniform. Links to common viral pathogens appeared, in a later analysis, for several of the most significant clusters. Equally common other TCR beta chains were less clonally expanded than HLA-associated ones, a later analysis found. Follow-up analysis later connected one missense variant in DCLRE1C with trimming of TCR beta V- and J-genes.

Deletions cut 8 bases from V and 5 bases from J, with 15 bases between. The CDR3 is 13 residues long. Looked up from germline, CDR1 is MNHEY and CDR2 is SVGAGI. The clonotype originates from a man aged 18-30 years in good health and CMV-seronegative. The J gene is TRBJ2-5, the V gene TRBV6-5, with D perhaps matching TRBD1 (6 bases). What was sequenced was PBMCs. This chain's CDR3 is CASCRGVSETQYF. Written as DNA, the CDR3 is TGTGCCAGCTGCAGGGGAGTTAGTGAGACCCAGTACTTC.